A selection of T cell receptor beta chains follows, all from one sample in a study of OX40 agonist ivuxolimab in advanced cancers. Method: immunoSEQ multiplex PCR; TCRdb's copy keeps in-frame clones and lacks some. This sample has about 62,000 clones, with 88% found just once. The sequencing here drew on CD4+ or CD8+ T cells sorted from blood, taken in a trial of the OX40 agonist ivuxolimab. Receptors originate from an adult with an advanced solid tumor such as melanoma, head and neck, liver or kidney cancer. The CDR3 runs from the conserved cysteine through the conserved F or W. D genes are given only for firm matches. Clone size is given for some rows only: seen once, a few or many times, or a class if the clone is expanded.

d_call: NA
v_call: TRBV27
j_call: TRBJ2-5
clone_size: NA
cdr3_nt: TGTGCCAGCAGTTTAAATGGGCCCAAAGAGACCCAGTACTTC
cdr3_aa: CASSLNGPKETQYF

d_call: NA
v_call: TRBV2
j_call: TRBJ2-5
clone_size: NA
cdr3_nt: TGTGCCAGCAGTGAGAATAGGTTGGAGACCCAGTACTTC
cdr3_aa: CASSENRLETQYF

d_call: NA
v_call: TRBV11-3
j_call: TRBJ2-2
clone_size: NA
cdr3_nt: TGTGCCAGCAGCTTAGGGCAGGGGAACACCGGGGAGCTGTTTTTT
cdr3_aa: CASSLGQGNTGELFF

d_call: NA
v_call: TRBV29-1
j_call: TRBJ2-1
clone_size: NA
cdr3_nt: TGCAGCGTTGTACAGGGTTTCGGGGAGCAGTTCTTC
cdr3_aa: CSVVQGFGEQFF

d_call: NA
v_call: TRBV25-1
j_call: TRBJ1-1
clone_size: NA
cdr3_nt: TGTGCCAGCACGGCCAGGGGTCCGAACACTGAAGCTTTCTTT
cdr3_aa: CASTARGPNTEAFF

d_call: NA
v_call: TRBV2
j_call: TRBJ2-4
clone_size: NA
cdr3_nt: TGTGCCAGCACCGAGGAGGCCAAAAACATTCAGTACTTC
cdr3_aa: CASTEEAKNIQYF

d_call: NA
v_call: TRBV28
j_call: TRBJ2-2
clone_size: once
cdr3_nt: TGTGCCAGCAGCAGACCCACCGGGGAGCTGTTTTTT
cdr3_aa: CASSRPTGELFF

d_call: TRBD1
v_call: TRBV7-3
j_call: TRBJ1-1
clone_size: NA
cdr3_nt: TGTGCCAGCAGCCGCCGGGACAGGGAGACTGAAGCTTTCTTT
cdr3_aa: CASSRRDRETEAFF

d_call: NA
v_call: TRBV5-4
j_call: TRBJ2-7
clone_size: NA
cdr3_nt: TGTGCCAGCAGCTTGGAGACAGGACCCTACGAGCAGTACTTC
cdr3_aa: CASSLETGPYEQYF

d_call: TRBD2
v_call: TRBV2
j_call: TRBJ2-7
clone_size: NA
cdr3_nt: TGTGCCAGCACTCGGGGGGTGGGAGAGCAGTACTTC
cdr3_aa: CASTRGVGEQYF

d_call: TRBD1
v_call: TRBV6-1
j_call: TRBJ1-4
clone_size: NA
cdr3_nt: TGTGCCAGCAGTATAGGACAGGGTCGAGGGGTAAAACTGTTTTTT
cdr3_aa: CASSIGQGRGVKLFF

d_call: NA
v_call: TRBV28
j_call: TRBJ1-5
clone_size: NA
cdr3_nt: TGTGCCAGCAGTTTCGCTAATCAGCCCCAGCATTTT
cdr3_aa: CASSFANQPQHF

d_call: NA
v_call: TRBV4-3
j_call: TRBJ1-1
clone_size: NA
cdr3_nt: TGCGCCAGCAGCCGGGATCAGGCGGCGCGAGGCACTGAAGCTTTCTTT
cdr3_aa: CASSRDQAARGTEAFF

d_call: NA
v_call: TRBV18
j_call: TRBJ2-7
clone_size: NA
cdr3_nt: TGTGCCAGCTCACCTCAGGGTAACGAGCAGTACTTC
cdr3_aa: CASSPQGNEQYF

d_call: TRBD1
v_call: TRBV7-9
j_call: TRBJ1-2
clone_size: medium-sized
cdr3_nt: TGTGCCAGCAGCCCAAGGGGGCAGGGGTTTAACTATGGCTACACCTTC
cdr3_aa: CASSPRGQGFNYGYTF

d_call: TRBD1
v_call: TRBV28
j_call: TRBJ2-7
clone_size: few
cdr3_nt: TGTGCCAGCCTTAGACAGGGGATGGCCTACGAGCAGTACTTC
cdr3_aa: CASLRQGMAYEQYF

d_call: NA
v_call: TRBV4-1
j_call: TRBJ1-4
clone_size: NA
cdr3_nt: TGCGCCAGCAGTTATCCGGGACTGACTAATGAAAAACTGTTTTTT
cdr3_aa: CASSYPGLTNEKLFF

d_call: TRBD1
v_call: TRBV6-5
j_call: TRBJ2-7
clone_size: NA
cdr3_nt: TGTGCCAGCAGTTACACCGGGACAGGGGACGAGCAGTACTTC
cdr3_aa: CASSYTGTGDEQYF

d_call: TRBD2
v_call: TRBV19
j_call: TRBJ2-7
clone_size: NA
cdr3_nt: TGTGCCAGTAGTCCCCCAGCGGGGCCAACCTACGAGCAGTACTTC
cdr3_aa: CASSPPAGPTYEQYF

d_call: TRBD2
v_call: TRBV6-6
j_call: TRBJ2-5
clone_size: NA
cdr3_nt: TGTGCCAGCAGCGTAGCGGGGGGGCAAGAGACCCAGTACTTC
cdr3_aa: CASSVAGGQETQYF

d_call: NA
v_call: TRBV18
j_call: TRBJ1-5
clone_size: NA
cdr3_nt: TGTGCCAGCTCACGGCCCGGTGAGGGTCAGCCCCAGCATTTT
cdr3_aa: CASSRPGEGQPQHF

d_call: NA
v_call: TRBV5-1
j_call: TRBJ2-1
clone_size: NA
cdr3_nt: TGCGCCAGCAGCTTGGGGGACACCTCCTACAATGAGCAGTTCTTC
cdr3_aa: CASSLGDTSYNEQFF

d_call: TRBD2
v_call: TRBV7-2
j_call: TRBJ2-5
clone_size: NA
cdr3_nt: TGTGCCAGCAGCTTAACCGGGGGGATACAAGAGACTCAGTACTTC
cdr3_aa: CASSLTGGIQETQYF

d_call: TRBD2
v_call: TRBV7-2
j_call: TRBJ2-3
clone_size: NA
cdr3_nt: TGTGCCAGCAGCTTTCCTACTAGCGGAACCGGGAGCACAGATACGCAGTATTTT
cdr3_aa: CASSFPTSGTGSTDTQYF

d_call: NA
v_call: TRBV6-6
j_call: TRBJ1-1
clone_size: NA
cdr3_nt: TGTGCCAGCAGTACGGGGACCTTGAACACTGAAGCTTTCTTT
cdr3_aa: CASSTGTLNTEAFF

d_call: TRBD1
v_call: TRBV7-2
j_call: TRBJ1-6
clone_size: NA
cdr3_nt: TGTGCCAGCAGCCCCACAGGGGGTCCGGCACCCCTCCACTTT
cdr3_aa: CASSPTGGPAPLHF

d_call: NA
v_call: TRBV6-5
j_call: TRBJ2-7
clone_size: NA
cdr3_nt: TGTGCCAGCAGCCTAGGACGGCCCTACGAGCAGTACTTC
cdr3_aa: CASSLGRPYEQYF

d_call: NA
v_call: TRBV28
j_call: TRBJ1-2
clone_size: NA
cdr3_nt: TGTGCCAGCAGCCCTGGACAGCGGAACTATGGCTACACCTTC
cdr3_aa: CASSPGQRNYGYTF

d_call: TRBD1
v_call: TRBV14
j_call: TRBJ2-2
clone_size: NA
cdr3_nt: TGTGCCAGCAGCCCCCGGACAGGTACGAACACCGGGGAGCTGTTTTTT
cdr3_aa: CASSPRTGTNTGELFF

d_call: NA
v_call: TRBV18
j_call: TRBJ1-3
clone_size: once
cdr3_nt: TGTGCCAGCTCACCAGGAAGGCAGGGGCCCGCTGGAAACACCATATATTTT
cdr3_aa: CASSPGRQGPAGNTIYF

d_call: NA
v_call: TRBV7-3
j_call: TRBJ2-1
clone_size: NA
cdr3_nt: TGTGCCAGCAGCGCCGCCTTAGTAAGCGAGCAGTTCTTC
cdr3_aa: CASSAALVSEQFF

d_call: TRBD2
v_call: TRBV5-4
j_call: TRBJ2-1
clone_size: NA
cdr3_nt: TGTGCCAGCAGCCAGACTAGCGGGGCCTACAATGAGCAGTTCTTC
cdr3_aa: CASSQTSGAYNEQFF

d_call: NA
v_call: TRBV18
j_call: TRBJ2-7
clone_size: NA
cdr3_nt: TGTGCCAGCTCATCTCCTGGGGGGGCTTACGAGCAGTACTTC
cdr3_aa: CASSSPGGAYEQYF

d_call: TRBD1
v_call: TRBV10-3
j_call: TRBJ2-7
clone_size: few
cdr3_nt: TGTGCCATCAGTCGGACAGGGGGGTCAAACGAGCAGTACTTC
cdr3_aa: CAISRTGGSNEQYF

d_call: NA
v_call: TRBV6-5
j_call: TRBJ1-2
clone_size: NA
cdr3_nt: TGTGCCAGCAGTTACGAGGGCAGTCCCAACTATGGCTACACCTTC
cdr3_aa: CASSYEGSPNYGYTF

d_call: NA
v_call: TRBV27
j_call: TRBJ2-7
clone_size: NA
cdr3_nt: TGTGCCAGCAGTTTTCGGCCCGAGGGGGGCTACGAGCAGTACTTC
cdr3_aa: CASSFRPEGGYEQYF

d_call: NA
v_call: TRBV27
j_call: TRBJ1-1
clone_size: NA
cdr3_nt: TGTGCCAGCAGTTCCGGGACATTTAACACTGAAGCTTTCTTT
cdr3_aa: CASSSGTFNTEAFF

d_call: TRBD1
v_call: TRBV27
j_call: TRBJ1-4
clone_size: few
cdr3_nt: TGTGCCAGCAGTTTTTATAGGGACAGGGATGAAAAACTGTTTTTT
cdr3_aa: CASSFYRDRDEKLFF

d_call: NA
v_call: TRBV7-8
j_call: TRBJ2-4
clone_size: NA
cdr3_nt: TGTGCCAGCAACCCCCTGGGGGGGGCCGGTGACATTCAGTACTTC
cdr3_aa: CASNPLGGAGDIQYF

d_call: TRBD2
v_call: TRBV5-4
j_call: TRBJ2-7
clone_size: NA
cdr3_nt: TGTGCCAGCAGCTTGGAAGCGGGACTCTACGAGCAGTACTTC
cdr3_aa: CASSLEAGLYEQYF

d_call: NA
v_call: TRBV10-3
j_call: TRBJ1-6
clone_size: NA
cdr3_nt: TGTGCCATCAGTGAGCGGGGGGCCTTTTCACCCCTCCACTTT
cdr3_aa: CAISERGAFSPLHF

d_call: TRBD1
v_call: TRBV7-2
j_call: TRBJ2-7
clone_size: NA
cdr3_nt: TGTGCCAGCAGCTTAACGGGACAGGGATACGAGCAGTACTTC
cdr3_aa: CASSLTGQGYEQYF

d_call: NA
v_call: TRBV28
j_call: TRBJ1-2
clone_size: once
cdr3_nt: TGTGCCAGCAGTTGGGCCTCCTTCTATGGCTACACCTTC
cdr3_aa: CASSWASFYGYTF

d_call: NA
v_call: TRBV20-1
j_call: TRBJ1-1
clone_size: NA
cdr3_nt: TGCAGTGCTAGGAGGACTGAAGCTTTCTTT
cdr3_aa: CSARRTEAFF

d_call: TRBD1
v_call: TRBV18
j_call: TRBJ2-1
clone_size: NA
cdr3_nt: TGTGCCAGCTCACCGGGACAGGGTAGTCGGGAGCAGTTCTTC
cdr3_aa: CASSPGQGSREQFF

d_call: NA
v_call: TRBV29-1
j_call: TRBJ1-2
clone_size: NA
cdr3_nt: TGCAGCGCCACAGACAGTACGCTAAACTATGGCTACACCTTC
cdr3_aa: CSATDSTLNYGYTF

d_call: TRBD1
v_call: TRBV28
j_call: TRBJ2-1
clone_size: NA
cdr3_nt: TGTGCCAGCAGTCTGAGGGACAGAATACAACATGAGCAGTTCTTC
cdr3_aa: CASSLRDRIQHEQFF

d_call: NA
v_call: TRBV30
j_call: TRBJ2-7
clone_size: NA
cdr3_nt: TGTGCCTGGAGAAGAGCATCCGTCGACGAGCAGTACTTC
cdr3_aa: CAWRRASVDEQYF

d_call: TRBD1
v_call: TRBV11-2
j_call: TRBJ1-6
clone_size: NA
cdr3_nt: TGTGCCAGCAGCCAAGGGACAGGCCGATATAATTCACCCCTCCACTTT
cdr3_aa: CASSQGTGRYNSPLHF

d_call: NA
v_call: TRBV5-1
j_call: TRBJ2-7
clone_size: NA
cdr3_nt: TGCGCCAGCAGCTTGGGGGCAGGGGCCGAGCAGTACTTC
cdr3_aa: CASSLGAGAEQYF

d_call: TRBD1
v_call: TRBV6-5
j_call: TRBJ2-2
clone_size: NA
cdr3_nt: TGTGCCAGCAGTTTCCTAAGGACAGGGGACACCGGGGAGCTGTTTTTT
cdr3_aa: CASSFLRTGDTGELFF

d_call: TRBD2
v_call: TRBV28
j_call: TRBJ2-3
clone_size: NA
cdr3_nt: TGTGCCAGCAGGGTCGGGGGGTCCACAGATACGCAGTATTTT
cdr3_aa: CASRVGGSTDTQYF

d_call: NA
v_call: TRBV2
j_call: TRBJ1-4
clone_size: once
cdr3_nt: TGTGCCAGCCGAGTGGCAACTAATGAAAAACTGTTTTTT
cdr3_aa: CASRVATNEKLFF

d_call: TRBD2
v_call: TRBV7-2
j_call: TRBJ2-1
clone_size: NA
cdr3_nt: TGTGCCAGCAGCTTACTAGGCCTAGCGGGGGCCTACAATGAGCAGTTCTTC
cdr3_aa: CASSLLGLAGAYNEQFF

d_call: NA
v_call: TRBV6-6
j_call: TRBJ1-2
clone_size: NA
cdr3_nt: TGTGCCAGCTGCTGGAATAACTATGGCTACACCTTC
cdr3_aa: CASCWNNYGYTF

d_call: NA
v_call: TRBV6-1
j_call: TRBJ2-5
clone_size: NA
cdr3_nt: TGTGCCAGCTCTTGGGATGGAGAGACCCAGTACTTC
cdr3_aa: CASSWDGETQYF

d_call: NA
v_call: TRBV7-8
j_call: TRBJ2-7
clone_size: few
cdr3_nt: TGTGCCAGCAGCTTAGGGCAGAGCTCCTACGAGCAGTACTTC
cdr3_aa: CASSLGQSSYEQYF